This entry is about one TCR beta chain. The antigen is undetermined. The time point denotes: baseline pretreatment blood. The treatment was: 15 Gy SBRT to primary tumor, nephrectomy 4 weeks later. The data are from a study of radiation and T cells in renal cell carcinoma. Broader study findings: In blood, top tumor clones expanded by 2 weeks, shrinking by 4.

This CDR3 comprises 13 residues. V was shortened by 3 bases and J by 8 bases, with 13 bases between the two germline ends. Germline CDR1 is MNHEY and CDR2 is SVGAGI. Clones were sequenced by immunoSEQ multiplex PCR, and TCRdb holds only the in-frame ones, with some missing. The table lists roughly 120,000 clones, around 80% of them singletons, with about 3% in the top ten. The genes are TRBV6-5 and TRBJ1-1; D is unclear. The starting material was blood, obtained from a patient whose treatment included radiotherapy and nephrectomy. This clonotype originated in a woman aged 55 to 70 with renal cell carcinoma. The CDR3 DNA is TGTGCCAGCAGTTATCGGGTTTCGGTAGAAGCTTTCTTT. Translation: CASSYRVSVEAFF.